This TCR beta chain derives from a study of shared clonotypes between healthy human individuals. V gave up 1 base and J gave up 1 base, with 11 bases separating them. This CDR3 spans 15 amino acids. The germline CDR1 and CDR2 sequences are SEHNR and FQNEAQ (reference sequence). TCRdb keeps only in-frame clones here, not all; method: immunoSEQ multiplex PCR. Of around 1.5 million clones in the sample, approximately 98% were seen once. V and J are TRBV7-9 and TRBJ2-7; possibly TRBD1 for D (6 bases). This sequence was found in a young man in good health. Input material: naive CD4+ T cells sorted from blood. Subset given: CD45RA+ positively selected. CDR3 amino acids: CASSLVGQGSYEQYF. CDR3 bases: TGTGCCAGCAGCTTAGTTGGGCAGGGGTCCTACGAGCAGTACTTC.